This TCR beta chain was recovered during a study of B cell selection in AIRE deficiency. Whole-study findings and limits: Shared Treg sequences were biased toward short CDR3s with few non-templated nucleotide insertions.

The CDR3 is made up of 16 amino acids. V shed 6 bases and J shed 4 bases, with 19 bases lying between them. CDR1 and CDR2 (germline): KGHSH, LQKENI. The assay was immunoSEQ multiplex PCR, and TCRdb's table has in-frame clones only and misses some. The table lists tens of thousands of clones, roughly 91% of them singletons. Regulatory T cells were sorted as CD4+CD25hiCD127low/negative. Comments on this clone: Antigen specificity is unknown.

The chain joins TRBV18 to TRBJ1-3; D possibly corresponds to TRBD1 (5 bases). The source is a human donor in good health. Sequencing was performed on CD4+CD25+ Tregs sorted from PBMCs. CDR3: CASSHRPGLGGNTIYF. The DNA for the CDR3 is TGTGCCAGCTCCCACCGCCCGGGGCTTGGAGGAAACACCATATATTTT.